This T cell receptor (beta chain) was documented in a study of T-cell memory formation after mild COVID-19. TCRdb called the 5' RACE reads again in MiXCR, with one record for every CDR3 protein. The profile covers 250,000 to 350,000 distinct CDR3 sequences, with roughly 16% appearing a single time and roughly 20% taken by the ten largest. This clonotype was seen at least ten times. Germline lookup yields CDR1 LNHNV and CDR2 YYDKDF (reference sequence). The CDR3 is made up of 12 amino acids. Trimming stripped 9 bases from V and 5 bases from J, with 13 bases between. The chain joins TRBV15 to TRBJ2-5; a weak D match, TRBD2 (6 bases). The sample comprised PBMCs or a T cell subset sorted from them (not recorded which). This clonotype was sampled from a man between 18 and 35 years old who had mild COVID-19 (a few samples of this study predate the infection). Cell type and time point are not known. CDR3 in amino acids: CATRRGGETQYF. CDR3 DNA: TGTGCCACTAGGAGGGGTGGGGAGACCCAGTACTTC.